The clone carrying this T cell receptor (beta chain) was detected only a few times. These data come from a study of CD8+ T cells in alopecia areata. J was trimmed by 3 bases and V by 4 bases; bases with no gene match: 11. Germline V CDR1 and CDR2: SGHNT, YYREEE (reference sequence). This CDR3 is 16 amino acids long. Investigators isolated RNA and reverse transcribed it into cDNA to act as the sequencing template. Some clones are missing from TCRdb's copy, which holds only in-frame ones; the method was immunoSEQ multiplex PCR. The table lists approximately 150,000 clones, 40% to 50% of them singletons.

The receptor was derived from a human donor with alopecia areata. J is TRBJ2-5 and V is TRBV5-4; 8 nucleotides line up with TRBD1. Sequenced sample: CD4+ T cells sorted from blood. CDR3 in DNA: TGTGCCAGCAGCCTTGGCCAGGGACAGGCAAAAGAGACCCAGTACTTC. This translates into CASSLGQGQAKETQYF.